This T cell receptor (beta chain) was sequenced for a study of shared clonotypes between healthy human individuals. Assay used: immunoSEQ multiplex PCR; TCRdb lists only in-frame clones, some missing. The repertoire holds some 580,000 clones, with nearly 98% as singletons. As for this clone: Antigen specificity is unknown.

Study outcomes and limitations: Naive subsets, compared against memory subsets, generally had larger estimated richness values. Among donors, clonotype sharing was expected to be affected by sequencing depth.

CD8 cells regarded as naive lacked CD45RO, were positively chosen for CCR7, and omitted terminally differentiated effector memory CD45RA+ cells. Only Caucasian adults living in Nashville, Tennessee served as donors. Sequencing was carried out using naive CD8+ T cells sorted from blood. This clonotype originated in a man aged 30 to 39 in good health.

The CDR3 sequence: CASSLFPGASGGSETQYF. DNA for the CDR3: TGTGCCAGCAGCTTATTCCCAGGGGCTAGCGGGGGGTCTGAGACCCAGTACTTC. The chain employs TRBV11-2 and TRBJ2-5, with 11 bases matching TRBD2. J lost 5 bases, V lost 2 bases, and 13 bases had no gene match. CDR1 and CDR2 from the germline V gene are SGHAT and FQNNGV. The CDR3 covers 18 residues.